Listed below are T cell receptor beta chains from one sample, sequenced in a study of OX40 agonist ivuxolimab in advanced cancers. Clones were sequenced by immunoSEQ multiplex PCR, and TCRdb holds only the in-frame ones, with some missing. This table holds approximately 47,000 clones, about 81% found once. The material sequenced was CD4+ or CD8+ T cells sorted from blood, taken in a trial of the OX40 agonist ivuxolimab. These receptors came from an adult with an advanced solid tumor such as melanoma, head and neck, liver or kidney cancer. CDR3s include the opening cysteine and the closing phenylalanine or tryptophan. D genes are given only for firm matches. Size is omitted from some rows. Given values are once, few, many or a class for expanded clones.

j_gene,abundance,d_gene,v_gene,CDR3aa,CDR3nt
TRBJ2-7,few,TRBD1,TRBV5-1,CASSLSKGATYEQYF,TGCGCCAGCAGCTTGTCAAAGGGGGCAACCTACGAGCAGTACTTC
TRBJ2-1,once,NA,TRBV27,CASSLWGLEQFF,TGTGCCAGCAGTTTATGGGGCCTGGAGCAGTTCTTC
TRBJ1-4,NA,NA,TRBV5-5,CASSLARQGEKLFF,TGTGCCAGCAGCTTGGCTAGGCAGGGTGAAAAACTGTTTTTT
TRBJ1-1,NA,NA,TRBV27,CASSLSVSGEAFF,TGTGCCAGCAGTTTATCTGTTTCTGGGGAAGCTTTCTTT
TRBJ1-4,NA,NA,TRBV5-6,CASSLDGRATNEKLFF,TGTGCCAGCAGCTTGGACGGCAGAGCAACTAATGAAAAACTGTTTTTT
TRBJ1-3,NA,NA,TRBV6-5,CASSSVGNTIYF,TGTGCCAGCAGTTCCGTGGGAAACACCATATATTTT
TRBJ1-1,NA,TRBD1,TRBV5-4,CASSLPGTGVTEAFF,TGTGCCAGCAGCTTGCCAGGGACAGGGGTCACTGAAGCTTTCTTT
TRBJ2-3,NA,NA,TRBV30,CAWTGLSTDTQYF,TGTGCCTGGACGGGGCTTTCCACAGATACGCAGTATTTT
TRBJ2-2,NA,NA,TRBV6-5,CASSYSLANTGELFF,TGTGCCAGCAGTTACAGCCTCGCGAACACCGGGGAGCTGTTTTTT
TRBJ2-1,NA,TRBD2,TRBV29-1,CSVGTAGGPSSYNEQFF,TGCAGCGTTGGAACAGCGGGAGGACCGAGCTCCTACAATGAGCAGTTCTTC
TRBJ2-3,NA,TRBD2,TRBV5-8,CASSPGLAGTDTQYF,TGTGCCAGCAGCCCGGGACTAGCCGGAACAGATACGCAGTATTTT
TRBJ1-1,NA,NA,TRBV5-4,CASSPAGFSLTEAFF,TGTGCCAGCAGCCCTGCAGGGTTTTCGTTAACTGAAGCTTTCTTT
TRBJ2-1,NA,TRBD2,TRBV27,CASSFPGLAAVMGQFF,TGTGCCAGCAGTTTCCCGGGACTAGCGGCGGTTATGGGGCAGTTCTTC
TRBJ1-6,NA,TRBD1,TRBV12-5,CASGSIQGYNSPLHF,TGTGCTAGTGGTTCCATACAGGGGTATAATTCACCCCTCCACTTT
TRBJ2-5,NA,NA,TRBV5-8,CASSWGQSGETQYF,TGTGCCAGCAGCTGGGGACAATCAGGAGAGACCCAGTACTTC
TRBJ2-2,NA,TRBD1,TRBV5-4,CASSNWTGGNTGELFF,TGTGCCAGCAGCAACTGGACAGGGGGAAACACCGGGGAGCTGTTTTTT
TRBJ2-5,NA,NA,TRBV6-5,CASSYPGAETQYF,TGTGCCAGCAGTTACCCCGGAGCAGAGACCCAGTACTTC
TRBJ2-7,NA,NA,TRBV7-8,CASSWGNRAGYEQYF,TGTGCCAGCAGCTGGGGGAACAGGGCCGGGTACGAGCAGTACTTC
TRBJ2-2,NA,NA,TRBV10-3,CAIRNDISNTGELFF,TGTGCCATCAGAAATGACATTAGCAACACCGGGGAGCTGTTTTTT
TRBJ1-1,NA,NA,TRBV19,CASSTPGRSSAEAFF,TGTGCCAGTAGTACCCCGGGCCGTTCCAGCGCTGAAGCTTTCTTT
TRBJ1-4,NA,NA,TRBV4-3,CASSQSSQGLEKLFF,TGCGCCAGCAGCCAATCGAGTCAGGGGCTTGAAAAACTGTTTTTT
TRBJ2-4,NA,TRBD1,TRBV19,CASSIQGTGGVGAKNIQYF,TGTGCCAGTAGTATACAGGGGACAGGGGGAGTCGGAGCCAAAAACATTCAGTACTTC
TRBJ1-5,few,TRBD1,TRBV2,CASSHRTGMPFFSNQPQHF,TGTGCCAGCAGCCATCGGACAGGGATGCCGTTTTTTAGCAATCAGCCCCAGCATTTT
TRBJ2-7,NA,NA,TRBV5-4,CASSATHMNYEQYF,TGTGCCAGCAGCGCCACTCATATGAACTACGAGCAGTACTTC
TRBJ2-7,NA,NA,TRBV7-9,CASSSPRDEQYF,TGTGCCAGCAGCTCCCCTCGGGACGAGCAGTACTTC
TRBJ1-1,NA,TRBD1,TRBV6-5,CASRQPGGTEAFF,TGTGCCAGCAGACAACCAGGGGGCACTGAAGCTTTCTTT
TRBJ2-1,NA,TRBD2,TRBV18,CASSPLVTSGRPNEQFF,TGTGCCAGCTCACCACTGGTAACTAGCGGGAGACCCAATGAGCAGTTCTTC
TRBJ2-5,NA,TRBD2,TRBV29-1,CSVEFGLARQETQYF,TGCAGCGTTGAATTTGGACTAGCTAGACAAGAGACCCAGTACTTC
TRBJ2-7,NA,NA,TRBV6-1,CASSDGPGLEQYF,TGTGCCAGCAGTGATGGTCCCGGACTCGAGCAGTACTTC
TRBJ1-2,medium-sized,NA,TRBV27,CASSLWAGDYGYTF,TGTGCCAGCAGTTTATGGGCAGGGGACTATGGCTACACCTTC
TRBJ2-1,NA,TRBD2,TRBV12-5,CASGLVRGGLSYNEQFF,TGTGCTAGTGGTTTGGTACGCGGGGGACTCTCCTACAATGAGCAGTTCTTC
TRBJ2-1,NA,TRBD2,TRBV7-2,CASSLGLAEYNEQFF,TGTGCCAGCAGCTTGGGACTAGCGGAATACAATGAGCAGTTCTTC
TRBJ2-7,NA,NA,TRBV9,CASSVGRVGTYEQYF,TGTGCCAGCAGCGTAGGCAGGGTAGGAACCTACGAGCAGTACTTC
TRBJ2-2,NA,NA,TRBV4-1,CASSQDQLSGELFF,TGCGCCAGCAGCCAAGATCAGCTTTCCGGGGAGCTGTTTTTT
TRBJ2-1,NA,TRBD1,TRBV7-2,CASSLAGQGWYNEQFF,TGTGCCAGCAGCTTAGCCGGACAGGGTTGGTACAATGAGCAGTTCTTC
TRBJ2-3,few,TRBD2,TRBV11-2,CASSRTSGMSTDTQYF,TGTGCCAGCAGCCGGACTAGCGGAATGAGCACAGATACGCAGTATTTT
TRBJ2-1,NA,NA,TRBV5-4,CASRDGLALHEQFF,TGTGCCAGCAGAGACGGGCTAGCTCTCCATGAGCAGTTCTTC
TRBJ2-7,few,NA,TRBV27,CASSLRGASEQYF,TGTGCCAGCAGTTTAAGGGGGGCTAGCGAGCAGTACTTC
TRBJ2-1,NA,TRBD1,TRBV9,CASSARTGWGEQFF,TGTGCCAGCAGTGCCCGGACAGGTTGGGGTGAGCAGTTCTTC
TRBJ2-7,NA,TRBD2,TRBV6-5,CASSYRTSGNEQYF,TGTGCCAGCAGTTACCGAACTAGCGGGAACGAGCAGTACTTC
TRBJ1-1,NA,NA,TRBV10-3,CAISEPGRGMITEAFF,TGTGCCATCAGTGAGCCCGGCCGGGGAATGATCACTGAAGCTTTCTTT
TRBJ2-7,NA,NA,TRBV6-5,CASSYSAGSEQYF,TGTGCCAGCAGTTACTCGGCAGGGTCCGAGCAGTACTTC
TRBJ2-3,few,TRBD2,TRBV4-1,CASSQSSGGGDTQYF,TGCGCCAGCAGCCAGAGCAGCGGGGGGGGAGATACGCAGTATTTT
TRBJ2-7,NA,TRBD2,TRBV19,CASSGGTSQSYEQYF,TGTGCCAGTAGTGGCGGGACTAGCCAATCCTACGAGCAGTACTTC
TRBJ2-5,NA,NA,TRBV2,CASTLREQETQYF,TGTGCCAGTACACTGCGGGAACAAGAGACCCAGTACTTC
TRBJ1-5,NA,NA,TRBV7-8,CASSPIGGINQPQHF,TGTGCCAGCAGCCCGATTGGGGGTATCAATCAGCCCCAGCATTTT